This T cell receptor (beta chain) was found in a study of T cells after yellow fever vaccination. Study results and limitations: FACS-sorted repertoires might harbor abundant contaminating clonotypes from the bulk population.

A single record per CDR3 protein comes from TCRdb applying MiXCR to the 5' RACE reads. The sample carries 35,000 to 55,000 distinct CDR3 sequences, about 7% recorded once. The germline V gene has CDR1 DFQATT and CDR2 SNEGSKA (reference sequence). The CDR3 totals 18 residues. V shed 0 bases, J shed 1 base, and the junction held 7 bases outside the gene matches. This clonotype showed up many times. The origin of this receptor is a man under 40 who received the YFV17D yellow fever vaccine. This rearrangement joins TRBV20-1 to TRBJ2-6; 9 positions match TRBD1. The material was CD8+ T cells not binding an NS4B(214-222) dextramer, sorted from PBMCs, obtained 45 days after the yellow fever booster vaccination. This CDR3 reads CSARDTGQGLSGANVLTF. CDR3 in DNA: TGCAGTGCTAGAGACACCGGACAGGGGCTTTCTGGGGCCAACGTCCTGACTTTC.